Listed below are T cell receptor beta chains from one sample, sequenced in a study of blood T cell repertoires in COVID-19. Profiled with immunoSEQ multiplex PCR; TCRdb holds only in-frame clones, not every one. The table lists approximately 230,000 clones, about four fifths of them singletons, with roughly 5.8% in the top ten. Source material: peripheral blood. These receptors were collected from a man at least 80 years old with acute or convalescent COVID-19. CDR3s include the opening cysteine and the closing phenylalanine or tryptophan. D genes are given only for firm matches. A clone size is listed for some rows: how often the clone was seen (once, few, many), or a class if it is expanded.

cdr3_nt cdr3_aa j_call d_call v_call clone_size
TGTGCCAGCAGCGTAGCCCCAGATTTCACTGAAGCTTTCTTT CASSVAPDFTEAFF TRBJ1-1 NA TRBV9 NA
TGTGCCAGCAGTTCAGGGGCCGCCTACAATGAGCAGTTCTTC CASSSGAAYNEQFF TRBJ2-1 NA TRBV28 NA
TGTGCCAGCGCGTTTGGGGCGGGGAGAGAGACCCAGTACTTC CASAFGAGRETQYF TRBJ2-5 NA TRBV11-2 NA
TGCGCCAGCAGTCGAATTGGGGGGAGCAATCAGCCCCAGCATTTT CASSRIGGSNQPQHF TRBJ1-5 NA TRBV5-1 once
TGTGCCAGCAGCTTAGTCGAATCAGGGAGGACCTACGAGCAGTACTTC CASSLVESGRTYEQYF TRBJ2-7 NA TRBV7-9 NA
TGTGCCAGCAGCGCCCAACTAGCGGGGGAAAACAATGAGCAGTTCTTC CASSAQLAGENNEQFF TRBJ2-1 TRBD2 TRBV3-1/TRBV3-2 NA
TGTGCCAGCAGTTTATCAGCCCCTAGGCGGGGAAATCAAGAGACCCAGTACTTC CASSLSAPRRGNQETQYF TRBJ2-5 NA TRBV27 NA
TGCGCCAGCAGATCCGGGACAGACCAAGAGACCCAGTACTTC CASRSGTDQETQYF TRBJ2-5 TRBD1 TRBV10-2 NA
TGTGCCAGCACCAACCGGGAGGTGAACTATGGCTACACCTTC CASTNREVNYGYTF TRBJ1-2 NA TRBV6-5 NA
TGTGCCAGCAGCGCCTTTGGCGGCACTAGCTACGAGCAGTACTTC CASSAFGGTSYEQYF TRBJ2-7 NA TRBV7-3 many
TGTGCCAGCGGCCTGGGGCCTCCCCTGGAAGAGACCCAGTACTTC CASGLGPPLEETQYF TRBJ2-5 NA TRBV2 NA
TGCGCCAGCAGTGGGGGCAAGAACACCGGGGAGCTGTTTTTT CASSGGKNTGELFF TRBJ2-2 NA TRBV10-1 NA
TGTGCCAGCAGTGAAGCCTGGCCGTACCCCTCTTTT CASSEAWPYPSF TRBJ1-4 NA TRBV6-1 NA
TGTGCCAGCAGTCCAGCGGGGGCAGATACGCAGTATTTT CASSPAGADTQYF TRBJ2-3 TRBD2 TRBV7-2 NA
TGTGCCAGTACCCCGGGACAGCTGAATCAGCCCCAGCATTTT CASTPGQLNQPQHF TRBJ1-5 TRBD1 TRBV19 NA
TGTGCCAGCAGTGCCCGGGACAGGGGGTCCTACGAGCAGTACTTC CASSARDRGSYEQYF TRBJ2-7 TRBD1 TRBV6-6 NA
TGCGCCAGCAGCTTGTCTCTTACAGGGGAGTCTGAAGCTTTCTTT CASSLSLTGESEAFF TRBJ1-1 TRBD1 TRBV5-1 NA